The entry that follows covers one TCR beta chain sequence. Its antigen remains unknown. The sample is drawn from a study of persistence of HIV-infected CD4 T cells. From germline, CDR1 is SGHVS and CDR2 FQNEAQ. The CDR3 sequence is 15 residues long. J was trimmed by 5 bases and V by 1 base; bases with no gene match: 5. Cells were stimulated with overlapping HIV-1 Gag 15-mer peptides. CD40L-negative CD69-negative CD45RO-high memory CD4+ T cells were sorted as populations depleted of antigen-responding cells. Study-wide results and caveats: CMV- and Gag-responding cells had lower TCRbeta richness than CD3/CD28-responding cells.

This was the immunoSEQ version 4 assay in survey mode. TCRdb keeps only in-frame clones here, not all; method: immunoSEQ multiplex PCR. This table has about 40,000 clones, about 84% appearing once. Specimen: CD4+ T cells sorted from PBMCs after approximately 19-hour stimulation, collected from a patient who received antiretroviral therapy. The chain recombines TRBV7-8 with TRBJ2-7, with TRBD2 matching over 10 bases. The receptor was isolated from an adult man with HIV who was CMV-seropositive. The DNA for the CDR3 is TGTGCCAGCAGCTTAGTACTAGCGGGACCCAACGAGCAGTACTTC. It specifies CASSLVLAGPNEQYF. The full variable domain, its missing parts supplied by reference TRBV7-8 and TRBJ2-7, is GAGVSQSPRYKVAKRGQDVALRCDPISGHVSLFWYQQALGQGPEFLTYFQNEAQLDKSGLPSDRFFAERPEGSVSTLKIQRTQQEDSAVYLCASSLVLAGPNEQYFGPGTRLTVT.